The clone carrying this TCR beta chain was detected many times. This entry comes from a study of T-cell reconstitution after alpha-beta-depleted transplantation in children. Unique molecular identifiers were incorporated when the TCRbeta library was constructed. TCRdb recomputed calls from the PCR reads with MiXCR, one row per CDR3 protein. The table includes 130,000 to 150,000 distinct CDR3 sequences, around 9% detected once. V was shortened by 7 bases and J by 0 bases, with 13 bases between the two germline ends. Germline V gives CDR1 MDHEN, CDR2 SYDVKM. This CDR3 contains 14 residues. The sequencing used PBMCs, mostly from graft donor cells, collected 180 days after TCRalphabeta/CD19-depleted stem cell transplant. J is TRBJ2-7 and V is TRBV28; possible D gene TRBD1, 6 bases. This sequence originates from a female patient aged 2-9 years who had a stem cell transplant for congenital amegakaryocytic thrombocytopenia, so the T cells may come from the graft donor. CDR3 protein: CASTEDRISYEQYF. In DNA, the CDR3 is TGTGCCAGCACCGAAGACAGGATCTCCTACGAGCAGTACTTC. The whole variable domain, remainder taken from reference TRBV28 and TRBJ2-7, is DVKVTQSSRYLVKRTGEKVFLECVQDMDHENMFWYRQDPGLGLRLIYFSYDVKMKEKGDIPEGYSVSREKKERFSLILESASTNQTSMYLCASTEDRISYEQYFGPGTRLTVT.